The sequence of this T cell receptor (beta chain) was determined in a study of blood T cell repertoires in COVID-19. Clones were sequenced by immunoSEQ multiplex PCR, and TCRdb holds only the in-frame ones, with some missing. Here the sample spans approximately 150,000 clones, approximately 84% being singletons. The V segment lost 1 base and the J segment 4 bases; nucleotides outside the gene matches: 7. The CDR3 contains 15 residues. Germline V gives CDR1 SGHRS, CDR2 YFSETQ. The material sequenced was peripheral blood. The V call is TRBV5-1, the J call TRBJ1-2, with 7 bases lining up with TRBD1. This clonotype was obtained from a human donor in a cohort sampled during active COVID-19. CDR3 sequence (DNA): TGCGCCAGCAGCTTGACGACAGGGCATGGCTATGGCTACACCTTC. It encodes CASSLTTGHGYGYTF. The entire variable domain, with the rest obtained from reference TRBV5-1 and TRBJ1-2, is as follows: KAGVTQTPRYLIKTRGQQVTLSCSPISGHRSVSWYQQTPGQGLQFLFEYFSETQRNKGNFPGRFSGRQFSNSRSEMNVSTLELGDSALYLCASSLTTGHGYGYTFGSGTRLTVV.